This T cell receptor (beta chain) was identified during a study of Graves' ophthalmopathy and Graves' hyperthyroidism. General observations from the study: Sensitivity reached 85% to 90% and specificity about 76% for a 13-signature model separating ophthalmopathy from stable hyperthyroidism. With a specificity of around 77% and a sensitivity of about 69%, the model predicted ophthalmopathy progression. The authors also found most expanded thyroid clonotypes above 0.001 frequency in blood.

The diagnostic workup employed clinical symptoms, serum thyroxine, TRAb, thyroid ultrasound and orbital computed tomography. V shed 4 bases and J 8 bases; nucleotides not matched to a gene: 7. The germline gives CDR1 SNHLY, CDR2 FYNNEI. This CDR3 region has 13 residues. Amplification from RNA transcripts yielded the TCR beta CDR3 regions. Scientists carried out first-round RT-PCR using HTBI primers and then a second-round multiplex PCR. TCRdb independently ran MiXCR on the multiplex PCR reads; one entry per CDR3 protein. Among around 670,000 distinct CDR3 sequences listed, 35% to 50% were seen once. For this clonotype: Its antigen is still unknown.

The TCR sequence derives from an adult man with Graves' ophthalmopathy. V usage is TRBV2 and J usage is TRBJ1-2, with 7 bases that match TRBD1. Sample: peripheral blood. For the CDR3, the DNA is TGTGCCAGCAGTGGTGACAGGGAGGGGGGCTACACCTTC. Protein product: CASSGDREGGYTF.